Sequencing of this T cell receptor beta chain was carried out in a study of control samples from healthy donors and cancer patients (dated by TCRdb to the early 2020s). The method was the immunoSEQ multiplex PCR assay. This immuneACCESS table, as held by TCRdb, lists in-frame sequences with V and J called but not all clones. Of the missing ones, under half trace to an unresolved V gene in checked studies; the others have no known cause. The sample table records approximately 66,000 clones; around 87% of these occur just once. The ten most abundant clones make up approximately 6% of the sample. Counted from cysteine to phenylalanine, this CDR3 has 16 amino acids. Only the CDR3 DNA stays, 48 bases, in frame from base 1. About this clone: The specificity of this receptor is unknown. Per-base qualities were not stored, and no clone one base away is much larger.

The TCR was taken from a man aged 55 to 70 with colorectal cancer. The sample taken for sequencing was PBMCs. Recombination linked TRBV21-1 to TRBJ1-1. TRBV21-1 is labeled a pseudogene. The DNA sequence is given as TGTGCCAGCAGCCCCACCCCCCACGTGGGGAGCACTGAAGCTTTCTTT. Its translation is CASSPTPHVGSTEAFF.